Listed below are T cell receptor beta chains from one sample, sequenced in a study of T-cell memory formation after mild COVID-19. TCRdb used MiXCR to reprocess the 5' RACE reads, holding one entry per CDR3 protein. The sample contains 58,000 or so distinct CDR3 sequences, about a quarter of which appear only once. The sample consisted of PBMCs or a T cell subset sorted from them (not recorded which). The receptors here all came from a man aged 18-30 years who had mild COVID-19 (a few samples of this study predate the infection). Cell type and time point are not known. The CDR3 runs from the conserved cysteine through the conserved F or W. D genes are given only for firm matches. Clone sizes are given selectively: once, few, many, or a class where the clone is expanded.

j_call: TRBJ1-6
clone_size: -
v_call: TRBV6-5
d_call: -
cdr3_nt: TGTGCCAGCAGTTACTCAAAGGGGAGTAATTCACCCCTCCACTTT
cdr3_aa: CASSYSKGSNSPLHF

j_call: TRBJ1-5
clone_size: -
v_call: TRBV9
d_call: TRBD1
cdr3_nt: TGTGCCAGCAGCGTATCTCCAGGGGGGCCCCAGCATTTT
cdr3_aa: CASSVSPGGPQHF

j_call: TRBJ1-1
clone_size: -
v_call: TRBV4-1
d_call: -
cdr3_nt: TGCGCCAGCAGCCAAGAAGGTTCCCTCGGAGGCACTGAAGCTTTCTTT
cdr3_aa: CASSQEGSLGGTEAFF

j_call: TRBJ2-1
clone_size: few
v_call: TRBV19
d_call: -
cdr3_nt: TGTGCCAGTAGAGAGGGCGTTGGTGAGCAGTTCTTC
cdr3_aa: CASREGVGEQFF

j_call: TRBJ1-6
clone_size: -
v_call: TRBV6-7
d_call: -
cdr3_nt: TGTGCCAGCAGTTACTGGCATGAAATCCACTTT
cdr3_aa: CASSYWHEIHF

j_call: TRBJ2-5
clone_size: few
v_call: TRBV15
d_call: -
cdr3_nt: TGTGCCACCAGCTCGACAGTCCGTCCGGAGACCCAGTACTTC
cdr3_aa: CATSSTVRPETQYF

j_call: TRBJ2-5
clone_size: -
v_call: TRBV12-3/TRBV12-4
d_call: -
cdr3_nt: TGTGCCAGCACGGCACCGGGACAAGAGACCCAGTACTTC
cdr3_aa: CASTAPGQETQYF

j_call: TRBJ2-1
clone_size: -
v_call: TRBV20-1
d_call: -
cdr3_nt: TGCAGTGCTAGAGATAATAGACTGGATCACAATGAGCAGTTCTTC
cdr3_aa: CSARDNRLDHNEQFF

j_call: TRBJ2-1
clone_size: -
v_call: TRBV20-1
d_call: -
cdr3_nt: TGCAGTGCTAGCGGACATCCTAGCTCCTACAATGAGCAGTTCTTC
cdr3_aa: CSASGHPSSYNEQFF

j_call: TRBJ2-3
clone_size: few
v_call: TRBV20-1
d_call: -
cdr3_nt: TGCAGTGCCCGCCCCCCCAGGGGCGCCGTAGATACGCAGTATTTT
cdr3_aa: CSARPPRGAVDTQYF

j_call: TRBJ1-5
clone_size: many
v_call: TRBV20-1
d_call: TRBD1
cdr3_nt: TGCAGTGCTGAACCATCCCCTTCGACGCCGGGACAGAGCCACGAATATAGCAATCAGCCCCAGCATTTT
cdr3_aa: CSAEPSPSTPGQSHEYSNQPQHF

j_call: TRBJ2-3
clone_size: -
v_call: TRBV29-1
d_call: -
cdr3_nt: TGCAGCGTTGCTGGACGATCGACTAACACAGATACGCAGTATTTT
cdr3_aa: CSVAGRSTNTDTQYF

j_call: TRBJ2-5
clone_size: -
v_call: TRBV7-2
d_call: TRBD2
cdr3_nt: TGTGCCAGCAGCTTAGCGCGCCAGCGGGGGGGGCCGGTTGGGCGGACCCAGTACTTC
cdr3_aa: CASSLARQRGGPVGRTQYF

j_call: TRBJ2-7
clone_size: -
v_call: TRBV7-9
d_call: -
cdr3_nt: TGTGCCAGCAGCCTAGCCGGCCGACTTGACAGTACCTACGAGCAGTACTTC
cdr3_aa: CASSLAGRLDSTYEQYF

j_call: TRBJ2-2
clone_size: -
v_call: TRBV5-1
d_call: -
cdr3_nt: TGCGCCAGCAGTTACAAGACCCGGAGCAACACCGGGGAGCTGTTTTTT
cdr3_aa: CASSYKTRSNTGELFF

j_call: TRBJ1-1
clone_size: -
v_call: TRBV5-5
d_call: -
cdr3_nt: TGTGCCAGCAGCTTGGATCTCACCGGACGGGCAGGGGCCACTGAAGCTTTCTTT
cdr3_aa: CASSLDLTGRAGATEAFF

j_call: TRBJ2-3
clone_size: -
v_call: TRBV7-2
d_call: -
cdr3_nt: TGTGCCAGCAGCTTGCTCTGGTCGGACTCGGCCCGGGCAGATACGCAGTATTTT
cdr3_aa: CASSLLWSDSARADTQYF

j_call: TRBJ2-5
clone_size: -
v_call: TRBV10-3
d_call: TRBD1
cdr3_nt: TGTGCCATCATGGGACAGGGGCCCCAAGAGACCCAGTACTTC
cdr3_aa: CAIMGQGPQETQYF

j_call: TRBJ2-5
clone_size: -
v_call: TRBV27
d_call: -
cdr3_nt: TGTGCCAGCAGTTTAGCCTTCTCCCTGGGGGAGACCCAGTACTTC
cdr3_aa: CASSLAFSLGETQYF

j_call: TRBJ2-7
clone_size: -
v_call: TRBV2
d_call: -
cdr3_nt: TGTGCCAGCACCTGGGCCCGATACGAGCAGTGCTTC
cdr3_aa: CASTWARYEQCF

j_call: TRBJ2-6
clone_size: few
v_call: TRBV4-2
d_call: -
cdr3_nt: TGTGCCAGCAGCCAAGATGAATCCGGAGGGGCCAACGTCCTGACTTTC
cdr3_aa: CASSQDESGGANVLTF

j_call: TRBJ1-2
clone_size: -
v_call: TRBV12-3/TRBV12-4
d_call: TRBD1
cdr3_nt: TGTGCCAGCGATCTTGTCGGACAGGGGAGCTATGGCTACACCTTC
cdr3_aa: CASDLVGQGSYGYTF

j_call: TRBJ2-7
clone_size: few
v_call: TRBV10-3
d_call: -
cdr3_nt: TGTGCCACCCTCGACGGGGCAGGGGCCTACGAGCAGTACTTC
cdr3_aa: CATLDGAGAYEQYF

j_call: TRBJ1-2
clone_size: -
v_call: TRBV25-1
d_call: -
cdr3_nt: TGTGCCAGCAGGGGGTATGGCTACACCTTC
cdr3_aa: CASRGYGYTF

j_call: TRBJ2-3
clone_size: few
v_call: TRBV5-1
d_call: -
cdr3_nt: TGCGCCAGCAGCGTTGGATCAGATACGCAGTATTTT
cdr3_aa: CASSVGSDTQYF

j_call: TRBJ1-5
clone_size: few
v_call: TRBV11-2
d_call: TRBD1
cdr3_nt: TGTGCCAGCAGCCTGACAGGGAGAAGCAATCAGCCCCAGCATTTT
cdr3_aa: CASSLTGRSNQPQHF

j_call: TRBJ1-5
clone_size: -
v_call: TRBV9
d_call: TRBD1
cdr3_nt: TGTGCCAGCAGCGAGGGACAGTTTAGCAATCAGCCCCAGCATTTT
cdr3_aa: CASSEGQFSNQPQHF

j_call: TRBJ1-2
clone_size: -
v_call: TRBV6-5
d_call: -
cdr3_nt: TGTGCCAGCAGTTACGGCAGGGTAAACTATGGCTACACCTTC
cdr3_aa: CASSYGRVNYGYTF

j_call: TRBJ2-5
clone_size: -
v_call: TRBV20-1
d_call: TRBD1
cdr3_nt: TGCAGTGCCCAGGCAGCTGGGACAGGGTTTTATGAGACCCAGTACTTC
cdr3_aa: CSAQAAGTGFYETQYF

j_call: TRBJ1-1
clone_size: -
v_call: TRBV6-6
d_call: -
cdr3_nt: TGTGCCAGCAGTTACTGGCAGAACACTGAAGCTTTCTTT
cdr3_aa: CASSYWQNTEAFF

j_call: TRBJ2-1
clone_size: few
v_call: TRBV27
d_call: -
cdr3_nt: TGTGCCAGCAGTTACCCGGGGACTGAGCAGTTCTTC
cdr3_aa: CASSYPGTEQFF

j_call: TRBJ1-2
clone_size: few
v_call: TRBV20-1
d_call: -
cdr3_nt: TGCAGTGCTCGGACACAGGCATCTAACTATGGCTACACCTTC
cdr3_aa: CSARTQASNYGYTF

j_call: TRBJ2-4
clone_size: -
v_call: TRBV7-8
d_call: -
cdr3_nt: TGTGCCAGCAGCTTCCATTTAAGGGCCTCCAAAAACATTCAGTACTTC
cdr3_aa: CASSFHLRASKNIQYF

j_call: TRBJ2-5
clone_size: many
v_call: TRBV21-1
d_call: -
cdr3_nt: TGTGCCAGCAGCAAAGTTGGGCTAGCGGACCTGTACCAAGAGACCCAGTACTTC
cdr3_aa: CASSKVGLADLYQETQYF

j_call: TRBJ2-1
clone_size: -
v_call: TRBV10-1
d_call: TRBD2
cdr3_nt: TGCGCCAGCAGTGGTATGCCGGGACTAGCGGGGGATGAGCAGTTCTTC
cdr3_aa: CASSGMPGLAGDEQFF

j_call: TRBJ2-6
clone_size: many
v_call: TRBV7-3
d_call: -
cdr3_nt: TGTGCCAGCAGCTCGGGTCTCTCTGGGGCCAACGTCCTGACTTTC
cdr3_aa: CASSSGLSGANVLTF

j_call: TRBJ2-3
clone_size: -
v_call: TRBV6-2/TRBV6-3
d_call: TRBD2
cdr3_nt: TGTGCCAGCAGTTACTCGGGGACTAGCGGGGGGCGCACAGATACGCAGTATTTT
cdr3_aa: CASSYSGTSGGRTDTQYF

j_call: TRBJ2-2
clone_size: few
v_call: TRBV12-3/TRBV12-4
d_call: -
cdr3_nt: TGTGCAGAGGGGCAGGCGAACACCGGGGAGCTGTTTTTT
cdr3_aa: CAEGQANTGELFF

j_call: TRBJ2-1
clone_size: -
v_call: TRBV6-5
d_call: -
cdr3_nt: TGTGCCAGCAGTTACTTTCCGGGGTACGAGCAGTTCTTC
cdr3_aa: CASSYFPGYEQFF

j_call: TRBJ1-5
clone_size: -
v_call: TRBV19
d_call: -
cdr3_nt: TGTGCCAGTAATACGGGCCGAGGCCAGCCCCAGCATTTT
cdr3_aa: CASNTGRGQPQHF

j_call: TRBJ2-7
clone_size: -
v_call: TRBV24-1
d_call: -
cdr3_nt: TGTGCCACCAGTGATTCTACAGGCGACTACGAGCAGTACTTC
cdr3_aa: CATSDSTGDYEQYF

j_call: TRBJ1-1
clone_size: -
v_call: TRBV6-5
d_call: -
cdr3_nt: TGTGCCAGCAGTTACAGCACTGAAGCTTTCTTT
cdr3_aa: CASSYSTEAFF

j_call: TRBJ2-3
clone_size: few
v_call: TRBV6-5
d_call: -
cdr3_nt: TGTGCCACACAAAGCCACACAGATACGCAGTATTTT
cdr3_aa: CATQSHTDTQYF

j_call: TRBJ2-3
clone_size: few
v_call: TRBV15
d_call: -
cdr3_nt: TGTGCCACCAGCAGAGAAGACAGAGCCACAGATACGCAGTATTTT
cdr3_aa: CATSREDRATDTQYF

j_call: TRBJ2-7
clone_size: few
v_call: TRBV4-1
d_call: -
cdr3_nt: TGCGCCAGCAGCCAAGATGGATACGAGCAGTACTTC
cdr3_aa: CASSQDGYEQYF

j_call: TRBJ2-3
clone_size: few
v_call: TRBV19
d_call: -
cdr3_nt: TGTGCCAGTAGTATGGCTTTAGCTCTCACAGATACGCAGTATTTT
cdr3_aa: CASSMALALTDTQYF

j_call: TRBJ2-7
clone_size: -
v_call: TRBV20-1
d_call: -
cdr3_nt: TGCAGTGCACACGACAGGGGACTATACGAGCAGTACTTC
cdr3_aa: CSAHDRGLYEQYF

j_call: TRBJ2-1
clone_size: -
v_call: TRBV7-9
d_call: TRBD2
cdr3_nt: TGTGCCAGCGAGGCGGGACTAGCGGGGGTTCGATCCTACAATGAGCAGTTCTTC
cdr3_aa: CASEAGLAGVRSYNEQFF

j_call: TRBJ2-2
clone_size: -
v_call: TRBV3-1
d_call: -
cdr3_nt: TGTGCCAGCAGCCGAGACTTGGGCACCGGGGAGCTGTTTTTT
cdr3_aa: CASSRDLGTGELFF

j_call: TRBJ2-1
clone_size: -
v_call: TRBV9
d_call: -
cdr3_nt: TGTGCCAGCAGCGCCACTACAGGGCTTGGGAATGAGCAGTTCTTC
cdr3_aa: CASSATTGLGNEQFF

j_call: TRBJ2-1
clone_size: -
v_call: TRBV19
d_call: TRBD2
cdr3_nt: TGTGCCAGTAGTATAAGCGGGGGGAGCTCCTACAATGAGCAGTTCTTC
cdr3_aa: CASSISGGSSYNEQFF